These 5 T cell receptor beta chains came from one sample sequenced in a study of shared clonotypes between healthy human individuals. Naive-designated CD8 cells lacked CD45RO, were positively enriched for CCR7, and omitted terminally differentiated effector memory CD45RA+ cells. Clones were sequenced by immunoSEQ multiplex PCR, and TCRdb holds only the in-frame ones, with some missing. The profile shows roughly 850,000 clones, approximately 97% of them singletons. The sequencing input was naive CD8+ T cells sorted from blood. The receptors were gathered from a man aged 25 to 45 in good health.

The V and J genes are TRBV27 and TRBJ2-1; D may be TRBD1 or TRBD2 (5 bases each). The V end was cut by 5 bases, the J end by 5 bases, with 13 bases between. The CDR3 extends over 14 amino acids. Looked up from germline, CDR1 is MNHEY and CDR2 is SMNVEV (reference sequence). The CDR3 DNA reads as TGTGCCAGCAGTCAGAGGGGTGACCACAATGAGCAGTTCTTC. Translating gives CASSQRGDHNEQFF.

V usage is TRBV5-1 and J usage is TRBJ2-2; D could derive from TRBD1 or TRBD2 (5 bases each). V lost 2 bases, J lost 4 bases, and 12 bases lay in between. Germline CDR1 and CDR2: SGHRS and YFSETQ. There are 15 residues in the CDR3. The CDR3 DNA reads TGCGCCAGCAGCTTCTTTCCAGGGACCACCGGGGAGCTGTTTTTT. Translating gives CASSFFPGTTGELFF.

The genes are TRBV7-2 and TRBJ2-7; 7 bases are shared with TRBD1. Germline V lookup: CDR1 SGHTA, CDR2 FQGNSA. CDR3 length: 14 residues. V trimming: 6 bases; J trimming: 3 bases; junction bases outside the gene matches: 8. The DNA for the CDR3 is TGTGCCAGCAGGATCCGGGACAGTTTCTACGAGCAGTACTTC. Translating gives CASRIRDSFYEQYF.

The gene calls are TRBV29-1 and TRBJ2-7, with 8 bases aligning to TRBD1. With V trimmed by 6 bases and J by 3 bases, 7 bases remained unmatched. CDR3 length equals 13 residues. Germline V gene sequence: CDR1 SQVTM, CDR2 ANQGSEA. CDR3 in DNA: TGCAGCGTCTCGACAGGGGAAAGCTACGAGCAGTACTTC. This gives the protein CSVSTGESYEQYF.

The rearrangement joins TRBV10-1 to TRBJ2-7; 7 nucleotides match TRBD1. This CDR3 comprises 12 residues. With 6 bases clipped from V and 5 bases from J, the junction kept 4 bases outside the gene matches. In germline, CDR1 is WNHNN, CDR2 SYGVQD (reference sequence). The CDR3 DNA sequence: TGCGCCAGCAGCCACAGGGGAGACGAGCAGTACTTC. Encoded protein: CASSHRGDEQYF.